This T cell receptor beta chain was captured by sequencing in a study of cytomegalovirus exposure and HLA in healthy donors. Study-level points and caveats: 164 TCR beta chains were listed as cytomegalovirus-associated.

The CDR3 contains 15 residues. V gave up 0 bases and J gave up 8 bases, with 13 bases separating them. Germline loops: CDR1 LGHNA, CDR2 YSLEER. Sequenced by immunoSEQ multiplex PCR; TCRdb stores in-frame clones only, minus some. The sample holds roughly 130,000 clones, about 91% seen once. As to this clone: No antigen is known for it.

This receptor was identified in a woman aged 18 to 35 in good health and CMV-seropositive. Sequenced input: PBMCs. V and J are TRBV4-3 and TRBJ1-4; perhaps TRBD1 as D (5 bases). CDR3 in amino acids: CASSQEEGVGEKLFF. Here the CDR3 DNA reads TGCGCCAGCAGCCAAGAGGAAGGGGTAGGGGAAAAACTGTTTTTT.